The 17 T cell receptor beta chains in this list originate from one sample, sequenced in a study of T cells after yellow fever vaccination. TCRdb itself ran the 5' RACE reads through MiXCR, one entry per CDR3 protein. The sample includes tens of thousands of distinct CDR3 sequences, more than 5.5% of them seen just once. The input for sequencing was CD8+ T cells sorted from PBMCs, taken about 5 days after the first yellow fever vaccination. These TCRs come from a man aged 18-30 years who received the YFV17D yellow fever vaccine.

This clonotype was counted between two and nine times. The V and J genes are TRBV7-8 and TRBJ2-1, with 7 bases aligning to TRBD2. V was pared by 5 bases and J by 10 bases, with 5 bases of the junction left unmatched. Germline V gene data show CDR1 as SGHVS and CDR2 as FQNEAQ. The CDR3 spans 12 residues. The CDR3 sequence is CASSTASGEQFF. DNA for the CDR3: TGTGCCAGCAGCACCGCTAGCGGAGAGCAGTTCTTC.

V usage is TRBV27 and J usage is TRBJ2-7; D tentatively fits TRBD1 or TRBD2 (5 bases each). The germline V gene encodes CDR1 MNHEY and CDR2 SMNVEV (reference sequence). Trimming took off 8 bases at V and 4 bases at J, with 21 bases between the two ends. The CDR3 runs to 15 residues. The CDR3 sequence is CASCVRGPNNYEQYF. CDR3 coding DNA: TGTGCCAGCTGCGTACGGGGACCCAACAATTACGAGCAGTACTTC.

The V and J genes are TRBV12-3 or TRBV12-4 and TRBJ2-7, with 7 bases matching TRBD1. Losses at the gene ends were 6 bases for V and 6 bases for J; bases not matched to a gene: 8. The CDR3 totals 13 residues. CDR3 DNA sequence: TGTGCCAGCAGCCTACAGACAGGGCCCGAGCAGTACTTC. It codes for CASSLQTGPEQYF.

This clonotype was seen repeatedly, ten times or more. This chain links TRBV5-4 with TRBJ2-3; 7 nucleotides align to TRBD1. The CDR3 sequence is 14 residues long. V shed 2 bases and J 0 bases; nucleotides not matched to a gene: 0. Germline lookup yields CDR1 SGHNT and CDR2 YYREEE (reference sequence). The CDR3 sequence is CASSLQGSTDTQYF. CDR3 nucleotide sequence: TGTGCCAGCAGCTTACAGGGGAGCACAGATACGCAGTATTTT.

The table lists this clonotype with many counts. V usage is TRBV5-1 and J usage is TRBJ2-7; TRBD1 matches 8 bases. V was pared by 4 bases and J by 4 bases, with 13 bases of the junction left unmatched. Germline V lookup: CDR1 SGHRS, CDR2 YFSETQ. The CDR3 covers 16 residues. The CDR3 DNA is TGCGCCAGCAGCCTAGGACAGGGCTTGAGTTGGTACGAGCAGTACTTC. Protein: CASSLGQGLSWYEQYF.

The DNA of the CDR3 is TGTGCCAGCAGTCCAGTGGGGATCGTCACAGATACGCAGTATTTT. Residues: CASSPVGIVTDTQYF. The chain carries TRBV12-3 or TRBV12-4 and TRBJ2-3; D gene uncertain. This CDR3 comprises 15 residues. Trimming shortened V by 5 bases and J by 2 bases, and 14 bases separated the two germline ends.

This clonotype was recorded a few times. DNA of the CDR3: TGTGCCAGCAGGCCTACAGGGGTGGTCTACGAGCAGTACTTC. Amino acids: CASRPTGVVYEQYF. The chain uses TRBV6-1 and TRBJ2-7, with TRBD1 identical over 7 bases. The CDR3 is 14 amino acids. Trimming cost V 6 bases and J 3 bases; bases outside gene matches: 8. Looked up from germline, CDR1 is MNHNS and CDR2 is SASEGT.

This clonotype was recorded many times. The chain employs TRBV4-1 and TRBJ2-1; 9 nucleotides line up with TRBD2. There are 19 residues in the CDR3. Germline CDR1 is MGHRA and CDR2 is YSYEKL. The ends lost 4 bases at V and 0 bases at J; junction bases unmatched: 13. CDR3 nucleotide sequence: TGCGCCAGCAGCCCACAGGTCGGACTAGCGTTAAGCTCCTACAATGAGCAGTTCTTC. Protein: CASSPQVGLALSSYNEQFF.

V gene TRBV7-9 combines with J gene TRBJ2-3; tentatively, D is TRBD2 (5 bases). The CDR3 contains 15 residues. Germline CDR1 is SEHNR and CDR2 is FQNEAQ (reference sequence). V was trimmed by 4 bases and J by 6 bases, leaving 17 bases between them. CDR3 loop: CASSSPWAGRDTQYF. CDR3 bases: TGTGCCAGCAGCTCCCCCTGGGCGGGTCGTGATACGCAGTATTTT. Variable domain in full (rest from reference TRBV7-9 and TRBJ2-3): DTGVSQNPRHKITKRGQNVTFRCDPISEHNRLYWYRQTLGQGPEFLTYFQNEAQLEKSRLLSDRFSAERPKGSFSTLEIQRTEQGDSAMYLCASSSPWAGRDTQYFGPGTRLTVL.

This clonotype occurred many times. The chain links TRBV10-3 to TRBJ1-2; D is ambiguous. With 5 bases removed from V and 1 base from J, the gap between germline ends came to 17 bases. Germline V gene data show CDR1 as ENHRY and CDR2 as SYGVKD. The CDR3 extends over 16 amino acids. CDR3 sequence reads: CAISRKEEAYNYGYTF. DNA for the CDR3: TGTGCCATCAGTCGGAAGGAGGAGGCCTATAACTATGGCTACACCTTC.

This clonotype appeared many times. CDR3 in amino acids: CASSSVVGARAEAFF. CDR3 sequence (DNA): TGCGCCAGCAGCAGCGTTGTGGGGGCGCGCGCTGAAGCTTTCTTT. The genes are TRBV5-1 and TRBJ1-1, with a weak D call TRBD1 (6 bases). The CDR3 contains 15 residues. V shed 4 bases and J shed 6 bases, with 19 bases lying between them. Germline CDR1 reads SGHRS; CDR2 reads YFSETQ.

This clonotype showed up many times. In DNA form, the CDR3 reads TGCACCGTGGTACTACAGGGTGAGCAGTTCTTC. It is translated as CTVVLQGEQFF. The chain joins TRBV29-1 to TRBJ2-1; a weak D match, TRBD1 (6 bases). This CDR3 spans 11 amino acids. Germline assignment: CDR1 SQVTM and CDR2 ANQGSEA.

This clonotype has just a few counts. The gene calls are TRBV7-8 and TRBJ2-7; D unresolved. The CDR3 loop spans 13 amino acids. From germline, CDR1 is SGHVS and CDR2 FQNEAQ. Trimming shortened V by 11 bases and J by 1 base, and 15 bases separated the two germline ends. In DNA, the CDR3 is TGTGCCGTCCGAAAGGACGGATCCTACGAGCAGTACGTC. Protein product: CAVRKDGSYEQYV.

CDR3 amino acids: CASSLFGSNQPQHF. Here the CDR3 DNA reads TGTGCCAGCAGCTTATTCGGTAGCAATCAGCCCCAGCATTTT. The chain carries TRBV7-6 and TRBJ1-5, with D uncertain. V was clipped by 2 bases and J by 0 bases, with 5 bases between them. Germline CDR1 SGHVS, CDR2 FNYEAQ. The CDR3 is made up of 14 amino acids.

At least ten counts were recorded for this clonotype. The chain couples TRBV7-9 to TRBJ2-7, with 7 bases fitting TRBD1. This CDR3 spans 14 amino acids. V gave up 2 bases and J gave up 5 bases; unmatched junction bases: 6. Looked up from germline, CDR1 is SEHNR and CDR2 is FQNEAQ (reference sequence). The CDR3 nucleotides are TGTGCCAGCAGCTTAATTCCAGGGACAGACGAGCAGTACTTC. Protein sequence: CASSLIPGTDEQYF.

This chain links TRBV6-5 with TRBJ2-3; D is unclear. The V gene's germline CDR1 is MNHEY and CDR2 SVGAGI. The CDR3 totals 13 residues. Trimming stripped 3 bases from V and 2 bases from J, with 6 bases between. This chain's CDR3 is CASSYGPTDTQYF. CDR3 sequence (DNA): TGTGCCAGCAGTTATGGCCCCACAGATACGCAGTATTTT.

This clonotype was observed a few times. The V gene is TRBV21-1, the J gene TRBJ1-1; the table's TRBD1 call for D was not verified on the DNA. TRBV21-1 is shown as a pseudogene. The CDR3 runs to 16 residues. CDR3: CASSKGVEEGDTEAFF. The CDR3 coding sequence is TGTGCCAGCAGCAAAGGGGTTGAGGAGGGGGATACTGAAGCTTTCTTT.